This T cell receptor (beta chain) was found in a study of Graves' ophthalmopathy and Graves' hyperthyroidism. In the study overall: Where ophthalmopathy was absent within 18 months of follow-up, hyperthyroidism was stable.

Study-level points and caveats: Sensitivity reached roughly 88% and specificity over 65% for a 13-signature model separating ophthalmopathy from stable hyperthyroidism. In blood, most expanded thyroid clonotypes above 0.001 frequency were also detected.

Points on this clonotype: No antigen is known for it.

Trimming removed 0 bases from V and 1 base from J, with 10 bases in between. Germline V CDR1 and CDR2: MNHEY, SVGEGT. The CDR3 totals 16 residues. Researchers turned away patients with other autoimmune diseases, uncontrolled infections, pregnancy or lactation. RNA transcripts yielded amplified TCR beta CDR3 regions. An initial RT-PCR round employing HTBI primers preceded a second-round multiplex PCR. One entry per CDR3 protein, called by TCRdb with MiXCR from the multiplex PCR reads. The sample has more than 1,000,000 distinct CDR3 sequences; 35% to 40% are singletons. Sequencing was performed on peripheral blood or thyroid tissue (not recorded which). This chain links TRBV6-2 or TRBV6-3 with TRBJ1-5; D not resolved. This receptor was obtained from an adult man with Graves' hyperthyroidism. The CDR3 DNA reads TGTGCCAGCAGTTACTCGCTTCAAGCAAGCAATCAGCCCCAGCATTTT. Its translation is CASSYSLQASNQPQHF.